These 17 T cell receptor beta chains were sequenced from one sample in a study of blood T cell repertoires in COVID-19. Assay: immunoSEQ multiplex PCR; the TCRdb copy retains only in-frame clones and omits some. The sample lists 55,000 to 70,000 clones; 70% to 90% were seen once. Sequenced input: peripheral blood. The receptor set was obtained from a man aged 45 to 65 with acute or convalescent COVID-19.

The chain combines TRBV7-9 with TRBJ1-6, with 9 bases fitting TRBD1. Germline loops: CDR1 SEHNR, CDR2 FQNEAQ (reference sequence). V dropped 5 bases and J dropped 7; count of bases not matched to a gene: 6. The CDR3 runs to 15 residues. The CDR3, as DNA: TGTGCCAGCAGCCCGCTGGGACAGGGCAATTCACCCCTCCACTTT. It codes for CASSPLGQGNSPLHF.

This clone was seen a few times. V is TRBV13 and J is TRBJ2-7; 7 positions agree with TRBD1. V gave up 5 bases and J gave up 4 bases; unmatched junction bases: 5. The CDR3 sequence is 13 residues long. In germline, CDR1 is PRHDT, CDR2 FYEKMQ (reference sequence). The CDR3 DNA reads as TGTGCCAGCAGCCGACAGGGTGGTTACGAGCAGTACTTC. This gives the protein CASSRQGGYEQYF.

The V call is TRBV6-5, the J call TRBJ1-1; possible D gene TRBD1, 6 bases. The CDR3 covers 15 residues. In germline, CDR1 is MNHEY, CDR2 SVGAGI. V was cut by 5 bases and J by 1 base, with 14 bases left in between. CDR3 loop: CASSLTGHSNTEAFF. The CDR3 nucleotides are TGTGCCAGCAGTCTGACGGGACATTCGAACACTGAAGCTTTCTTT.

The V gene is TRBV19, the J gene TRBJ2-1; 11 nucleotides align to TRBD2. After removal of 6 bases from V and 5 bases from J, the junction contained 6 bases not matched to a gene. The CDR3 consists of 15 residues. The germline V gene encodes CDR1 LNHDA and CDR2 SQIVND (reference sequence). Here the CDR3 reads CASRTGTSGDNEQFF. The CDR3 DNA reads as TGTGCCAGTAGGACCGGGACTAGCGGCGACAATGAGCAGTTCTTC. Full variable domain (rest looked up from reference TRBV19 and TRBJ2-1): DGGITQSPKYLFRKEGQNVTLSCEQNLNHDAMYWYRQDPGQGLRLIYYSQIVNDFQKGDIAEGYSVSREKKESFPLTVTSAQKNPTAFYLCASRTGTSGDNEQFFGPGTRLTVL.

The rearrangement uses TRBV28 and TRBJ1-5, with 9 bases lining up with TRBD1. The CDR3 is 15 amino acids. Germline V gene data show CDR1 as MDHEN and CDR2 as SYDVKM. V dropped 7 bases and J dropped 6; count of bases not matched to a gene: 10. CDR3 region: CASNWGTGMFQPQHF. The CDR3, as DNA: TGTGCCAGCAACTGGGGGACAGGGATGTTTCAGCCCCAGCATTTT. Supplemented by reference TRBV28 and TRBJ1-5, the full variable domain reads DVKVTQSSRYLVKRTGEKVFLECVQDMDHENMFWYRQDPGLGLRLIYFSYDVKMKEKGDIPEGYSVSREKKERFSLILESASTNQTSMYLCASNWGTGMFQPQHFGDGTRLSIL.

The CDR3 DNA sequence: TGTGCCAGCAGCATAGGACTAGCGGGAGCGCCTAATGGGGAGCTGTTTTTT. This gives the protein CASSIGLAGAPNGELFF. The rearrangement joins TRBV5-4 to TRBJ2-2; 13 bases fit TRBD2. V lost 4 bases and J lost 8; bases outside the gene matches: 11. The CDR3 consists of 17 residues. The V gene's germline CDR1 is SGHNT and CDR2 YYREEE (reference sequence).

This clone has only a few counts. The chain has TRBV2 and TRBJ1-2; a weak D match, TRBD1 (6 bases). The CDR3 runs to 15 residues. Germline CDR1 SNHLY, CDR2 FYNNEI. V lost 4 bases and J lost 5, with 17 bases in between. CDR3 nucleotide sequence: TGTGCCAGCAGTGGGGGGCAGGGGTATGGATATGGCTACACCTTC. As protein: CASSGGQGYGYGYTF.

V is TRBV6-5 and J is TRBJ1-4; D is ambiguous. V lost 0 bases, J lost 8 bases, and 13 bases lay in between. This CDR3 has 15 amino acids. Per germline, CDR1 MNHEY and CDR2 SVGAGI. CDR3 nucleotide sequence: TGTGCCAGCAGTTACTCAAGAGGGTTACGGGAAAAACTGTTTTTT. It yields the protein CASSYSRGLREKLFF.

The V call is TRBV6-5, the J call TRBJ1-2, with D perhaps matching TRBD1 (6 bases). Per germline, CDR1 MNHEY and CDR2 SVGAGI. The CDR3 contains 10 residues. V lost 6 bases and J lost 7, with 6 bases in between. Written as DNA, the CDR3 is TGTGCCAGCAGGGGGGCTGGCTACACCTTC. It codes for CASRGAGYTF.

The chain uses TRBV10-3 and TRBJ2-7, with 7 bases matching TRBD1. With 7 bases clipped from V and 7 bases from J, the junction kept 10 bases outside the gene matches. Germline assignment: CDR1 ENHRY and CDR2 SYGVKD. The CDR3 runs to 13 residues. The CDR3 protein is CAIKATGVNEQYF. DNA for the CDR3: TGTGCCATCAAAGCAACAGGGGTGAATGAGCAGTACTTC.

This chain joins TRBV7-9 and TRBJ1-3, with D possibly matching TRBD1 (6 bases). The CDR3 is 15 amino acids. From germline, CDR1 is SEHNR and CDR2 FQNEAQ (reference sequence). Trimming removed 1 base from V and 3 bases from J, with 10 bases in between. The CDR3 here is CASSLGQALGNTIYF. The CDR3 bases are TGTGCCAGCAGCTTAGGACAGGCACTTGGAAACACCATATATTTT.

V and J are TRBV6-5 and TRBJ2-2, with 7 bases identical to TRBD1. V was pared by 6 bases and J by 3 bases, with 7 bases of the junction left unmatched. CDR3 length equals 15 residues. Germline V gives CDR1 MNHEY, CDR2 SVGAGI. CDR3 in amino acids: CASSDRARDTGELFF. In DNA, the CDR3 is TGTGCCAGCAGCGACAGGGCCAGAGACACCGGGGAGCTGTTTTTT.

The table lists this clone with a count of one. The CDR3 here is CASSDSGRAIYEQYF. DNA of the CDR3: TGTGCCAGCAGCGATAGCGGGAGGGCTATATACGAGCAGTACTTC. The gene calls are TRBV28 and TRBJ2-7, with 11 positions matching TRBD2. V shed 6 bases, J shed 4 bases, and the junction held 8 bases outside the gene matches. The germline gives CDR1 MDHEN, CDR2 SYDVKM. The length of the CDR3 is 15 residues.

The CDR3 nucleotides are TGTGCCAGCAGCGTAGCAGGGGCAGGGGGTTACGAGCAGTACTTC. This translates into CASSVAGAGGYEQYF. The chain combines TRBV9 with TRBJ2-7, with 7 bases that match TRBD1. V was pared by 0 bases and J by 4 bases, with 7 bases of the junction left unmatched. Germline assignment: CDR1 SGDLS and CDR2 YYNGEE. This CDR3 region has 15 residues.

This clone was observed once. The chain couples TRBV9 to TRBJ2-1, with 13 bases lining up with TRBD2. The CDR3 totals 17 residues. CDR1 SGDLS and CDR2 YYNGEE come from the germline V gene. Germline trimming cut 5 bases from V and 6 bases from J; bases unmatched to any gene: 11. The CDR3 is CASSYILAGGQVNEQFF. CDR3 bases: TGTGCCAGCAGTTATATACTAGCGGGGGGGCAGGTCAATGAGCAGTTCTTC.

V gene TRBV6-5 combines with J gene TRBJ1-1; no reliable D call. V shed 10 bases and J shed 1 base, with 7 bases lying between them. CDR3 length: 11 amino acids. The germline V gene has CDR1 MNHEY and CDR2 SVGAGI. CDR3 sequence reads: CAIDKNTEAFF. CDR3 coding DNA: TGTGCCATCGACAAGAACACTGAAGCTTTCTTT.

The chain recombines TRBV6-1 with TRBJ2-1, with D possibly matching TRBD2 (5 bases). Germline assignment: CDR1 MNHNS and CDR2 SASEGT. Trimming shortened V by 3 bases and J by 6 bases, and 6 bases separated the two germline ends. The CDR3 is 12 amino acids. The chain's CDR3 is CASSDEGNEQFF. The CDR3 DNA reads TGTGCCAGCAGTGATGAGGGCAATGAGCAGTTCTTC.